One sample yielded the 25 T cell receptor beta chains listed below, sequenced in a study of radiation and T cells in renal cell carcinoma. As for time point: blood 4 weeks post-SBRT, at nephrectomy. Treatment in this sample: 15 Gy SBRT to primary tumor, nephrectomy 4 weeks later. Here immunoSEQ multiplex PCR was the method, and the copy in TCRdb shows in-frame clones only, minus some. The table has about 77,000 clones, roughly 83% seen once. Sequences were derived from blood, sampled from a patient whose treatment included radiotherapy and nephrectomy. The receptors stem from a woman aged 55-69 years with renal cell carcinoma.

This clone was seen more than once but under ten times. CDR3 sequence reads: CAISATTREETQYF. CDR3 coding DNA: TGTGCCATCAGTGCGACCACTAGGGAAGAGACCCAGTACTTC. The chain couples TRBV10-3 to TRBJ2-5, with a weak D call TRBD2 (5 bases). Per the germline V gene, CDR1 is ENHRY and CDR2 is SYGVKD. There are 14 residues in the CDR3. With 4 bases removed from V and 3 bases from J, the gap between germline ends came to 12 bases.

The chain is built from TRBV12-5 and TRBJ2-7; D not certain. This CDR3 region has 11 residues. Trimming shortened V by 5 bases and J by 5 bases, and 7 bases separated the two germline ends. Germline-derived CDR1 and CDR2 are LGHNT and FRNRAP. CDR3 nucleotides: TGTGCTAGTGGTCCTGATAACGAGCAGTACTTC. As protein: CASGPDNEQYF.

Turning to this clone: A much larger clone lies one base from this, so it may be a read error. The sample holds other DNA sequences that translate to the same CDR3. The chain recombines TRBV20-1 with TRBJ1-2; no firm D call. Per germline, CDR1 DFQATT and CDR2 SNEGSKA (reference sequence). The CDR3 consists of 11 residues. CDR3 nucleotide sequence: TGCAGTGCTAGCCAGACCTATGGCTATACCTTC. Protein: CSASQTYGYTF.

CDR3 sequence reads: CASSLERHPYEQYF. DNA of the CDR3: TGTGCCAGCAGCTTAGAGAGGCACCCCTACGAGCAGTACTTC. J is TRBJ2-7 and V is TRBV13; D remains ambiguous. The CDR3 contains 14 residues. Trimming shortened V by 1 base and J by 2 bases, and 9 bases separated the two germline ends. The germline gives CDR1 PRHDT, CDR2 FYEKMQ (reference sequence).

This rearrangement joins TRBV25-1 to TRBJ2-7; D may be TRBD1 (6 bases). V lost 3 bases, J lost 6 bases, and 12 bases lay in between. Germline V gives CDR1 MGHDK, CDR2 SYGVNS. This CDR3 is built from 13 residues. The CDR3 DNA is TGTGCCAGCAGTGAGCCGCAGGGGACCGAGCAGTACTTC. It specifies CASSEPQGTEQYF.

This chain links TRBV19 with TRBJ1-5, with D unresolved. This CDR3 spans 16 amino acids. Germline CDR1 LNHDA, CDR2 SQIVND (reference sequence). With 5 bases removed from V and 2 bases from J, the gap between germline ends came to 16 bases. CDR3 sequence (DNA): TGTGCCAGTAGTCTATTGAGGGCAGTCGGCAATCAGCCCCAGCATTTT. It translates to CASSLLRAVGNQPQHF.

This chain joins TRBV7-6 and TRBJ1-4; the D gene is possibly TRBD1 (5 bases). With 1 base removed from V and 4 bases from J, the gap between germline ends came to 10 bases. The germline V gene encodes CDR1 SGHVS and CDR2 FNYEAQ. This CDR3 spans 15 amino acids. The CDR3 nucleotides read TGTGCCAGCAGCTTAGTGGGGCAGGTTAATGAAAAACTGTTTTTT. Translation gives CASSLVGQVNEKLFF. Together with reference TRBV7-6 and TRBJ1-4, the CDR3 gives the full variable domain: GAGVSQSPRYKVTKRGQDVALRCDPISGHVSLYWYRQALGQGPEFLTYFNYEAQQDKSGLPNDRFSAERPEGSISTLTIQRTEQRDSAMYRCASSLVGQVNEKLFFGSGTQLSVL.

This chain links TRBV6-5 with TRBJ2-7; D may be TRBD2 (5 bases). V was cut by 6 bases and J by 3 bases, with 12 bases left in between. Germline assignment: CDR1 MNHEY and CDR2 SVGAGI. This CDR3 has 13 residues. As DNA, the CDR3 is TGTGCCAGCAGAGGACTCCCTGACTACGAGCAGTACTTC. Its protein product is CASRGLPDYEQYF.

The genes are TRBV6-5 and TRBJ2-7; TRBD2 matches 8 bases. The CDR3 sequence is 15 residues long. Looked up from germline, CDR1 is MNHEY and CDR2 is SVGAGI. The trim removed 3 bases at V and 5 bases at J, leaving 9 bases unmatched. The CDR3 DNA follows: TGTGCCAGCAGTTATGAAGCGGGAGCTCCCGACGAGCAGTACTTC. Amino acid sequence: CASSYEAGAPDEQYF.

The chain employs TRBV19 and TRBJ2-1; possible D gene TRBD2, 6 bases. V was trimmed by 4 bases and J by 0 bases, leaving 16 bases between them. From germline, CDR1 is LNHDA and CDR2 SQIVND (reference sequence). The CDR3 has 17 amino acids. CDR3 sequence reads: CASSTPGLPSSYNEQFF. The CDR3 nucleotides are TGTGCCAGTAGTACGCCGGGACTTCCGAGCTCCTACAATGAGCAGTTCTTC. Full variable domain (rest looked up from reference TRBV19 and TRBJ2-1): DGGITQSPKYLFRKEGQNVTLSCEQNLNHDAMYWYRQDPGQGLRLIYYSQIVNDFQKGDIAEGYSVSREKKESFPLTVTSAQKNPTAFYLCASSTPGLPSSYNEQFFGPGTRLTVL.

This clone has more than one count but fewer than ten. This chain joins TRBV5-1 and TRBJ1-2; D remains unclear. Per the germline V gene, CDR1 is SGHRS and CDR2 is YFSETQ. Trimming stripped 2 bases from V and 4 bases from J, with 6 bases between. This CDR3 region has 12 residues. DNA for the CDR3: TGCGCCAGCAGCTTTGAAGGCTATGGCTACACCTTC. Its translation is CASSFEGYGYTF.

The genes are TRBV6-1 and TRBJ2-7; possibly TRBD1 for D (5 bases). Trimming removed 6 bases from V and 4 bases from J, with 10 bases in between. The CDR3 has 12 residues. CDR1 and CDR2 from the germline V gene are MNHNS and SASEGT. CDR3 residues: CASRRTGYEQYF. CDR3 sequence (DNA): TGTGCCAGCAGGAGAACAGGATACGAGCAGTACTTC.

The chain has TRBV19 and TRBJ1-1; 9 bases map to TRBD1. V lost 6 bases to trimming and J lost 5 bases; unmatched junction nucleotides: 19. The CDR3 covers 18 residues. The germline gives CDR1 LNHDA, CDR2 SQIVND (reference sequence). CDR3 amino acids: CASSPSGQGGLKWTEAFF. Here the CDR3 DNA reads TGTGCCAGTAGCCCCTCGGGACAGGGAGGGTTAAAGTGGACTGAAGCTTTCTTT.

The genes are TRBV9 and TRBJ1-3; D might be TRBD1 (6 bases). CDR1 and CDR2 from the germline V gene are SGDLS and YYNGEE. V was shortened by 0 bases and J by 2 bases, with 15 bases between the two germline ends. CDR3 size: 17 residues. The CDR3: CASSVGGGGRPGNTIYF. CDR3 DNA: TGTGCCAGCAGCGTAGGTGGTGGGGGCCGTCCTGGAAACACCATATATTTT.

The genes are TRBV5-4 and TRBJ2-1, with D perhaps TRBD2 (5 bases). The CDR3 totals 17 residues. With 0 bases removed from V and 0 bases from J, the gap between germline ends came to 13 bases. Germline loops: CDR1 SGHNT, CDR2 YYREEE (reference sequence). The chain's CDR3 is CASSLASRVSSYNEQFF. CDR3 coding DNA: TGTGCCAGCAGCTTGGCCTCGAGGGTTAGCTCCTACAATGAGCAGTTCTTC.

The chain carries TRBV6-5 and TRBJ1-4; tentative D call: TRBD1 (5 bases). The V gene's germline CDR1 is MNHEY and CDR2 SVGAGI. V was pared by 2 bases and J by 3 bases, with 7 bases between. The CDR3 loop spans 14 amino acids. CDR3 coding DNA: TGTGCCAGCAGTTACGCGGGGCCTAATGAAAAACTGTTTTTT. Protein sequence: CASSYAGPNEKLFF.

CDR3 DNA sequence: TGTGCCAGCAGTGGGCTGGACTCGAGGCGGGGTAATGAAAAACTGTTTTTT. The encoded protein is CASSGLDSRRGNEKLFF. V usage is TRBV2 and J usage is TRBJ1-4; D is undetermined. The CDR3 totals 17 residues. Trimming shortened V by 4 bases and J by 4 bases, and 19 bases separated the two germline ends. In germline, CDR1 is SNHLY, CDR2 FYNNEI.

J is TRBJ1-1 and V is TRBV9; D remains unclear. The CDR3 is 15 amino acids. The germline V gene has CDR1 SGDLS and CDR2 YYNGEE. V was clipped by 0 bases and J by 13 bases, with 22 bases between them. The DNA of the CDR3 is TGTGCCAGCAGCGTAGCCCCGGAGGTACCCCTGGAGGGTTTCTTT. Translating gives CASSVAPEVPLEGFF.

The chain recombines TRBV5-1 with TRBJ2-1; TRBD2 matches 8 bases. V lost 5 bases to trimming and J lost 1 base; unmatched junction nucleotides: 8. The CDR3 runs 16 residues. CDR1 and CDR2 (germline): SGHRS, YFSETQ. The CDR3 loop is CASSLGTSGSYNEQFF. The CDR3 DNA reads TGCGCCAGCAGTTTAGGGACTAGTGGGTCCTACAATGAGCAGTTCTTC. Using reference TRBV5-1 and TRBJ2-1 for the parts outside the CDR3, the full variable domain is KAGVTQTPRYLIKTRGQQVTLSCSPISGHRSVSWYQQTPGQGLQFLFEYFSETQRNKGNFPGRFSGRQFSNSRSEMNVSTLELGDSALYLCASSLGTSGSYNEQFFGPGTRLTVL.

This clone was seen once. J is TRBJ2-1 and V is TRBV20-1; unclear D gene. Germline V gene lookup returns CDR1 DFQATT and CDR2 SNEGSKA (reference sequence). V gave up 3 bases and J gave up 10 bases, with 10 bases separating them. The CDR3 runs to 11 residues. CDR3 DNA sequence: TGCAGTGCTAGTCACGGGCTGGAGCAGTTCTTC. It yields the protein CSASHGLEQFF.

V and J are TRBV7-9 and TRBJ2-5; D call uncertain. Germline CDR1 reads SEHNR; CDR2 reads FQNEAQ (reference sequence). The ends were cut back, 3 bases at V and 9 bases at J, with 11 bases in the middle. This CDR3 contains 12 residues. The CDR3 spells CASSLSPTAQYF. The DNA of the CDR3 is TGTGCCAGCAGCTTGTCCCCCACGGCCCAGTACTTC.

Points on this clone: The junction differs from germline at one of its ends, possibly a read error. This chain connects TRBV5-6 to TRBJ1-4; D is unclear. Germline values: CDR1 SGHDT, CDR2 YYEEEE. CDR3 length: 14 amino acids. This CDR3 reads CASSLGQLNGKLFF. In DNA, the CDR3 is TGTGCCAGCAGCTTGGGGCAGCTAAATGGAAAACTGTTTTTT. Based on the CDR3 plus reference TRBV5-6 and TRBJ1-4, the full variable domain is DAGVTQSPTHLIKTRGQQVTLRCSPKSGHDTVSWYQQALGQGPQFIFQYYEEEERQRGNFPDRFSGHQFPNYSSELNVNALLLGDSALYLCASSLGQLNGKLFFGSGTQLSVL.

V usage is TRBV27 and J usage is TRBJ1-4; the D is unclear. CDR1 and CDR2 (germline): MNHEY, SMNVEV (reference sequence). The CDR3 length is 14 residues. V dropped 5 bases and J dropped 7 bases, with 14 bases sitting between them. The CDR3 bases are TGTGCCAGCAGTCCCGGACGGGCGGCTGAAAAACTGTTTTTT. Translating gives CASSPGRAAEKLFF.

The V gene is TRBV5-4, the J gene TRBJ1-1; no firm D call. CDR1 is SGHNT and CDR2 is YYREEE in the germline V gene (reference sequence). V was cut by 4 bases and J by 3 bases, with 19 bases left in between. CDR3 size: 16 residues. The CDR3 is CASSPQASGSHTEAFF. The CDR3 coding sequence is TGTGCCAGCAGCCCGCAGGCGTCGGGGTCGCACACTGAAGCTTTCTTT.

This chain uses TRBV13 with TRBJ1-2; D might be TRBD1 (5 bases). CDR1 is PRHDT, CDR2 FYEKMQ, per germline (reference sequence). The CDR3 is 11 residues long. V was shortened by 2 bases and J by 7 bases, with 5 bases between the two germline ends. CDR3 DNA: TGTGCCAGCAGCTTACAGGGTGGCTACACCTTC. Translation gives CASSLQGGYTF.